A single sample is the source of the 5 T cell receptor beta chains below, sequenced in a study of blood T cell repertoires in COVID-19. The protocol was immunoSEQ multiplex PCR, while the TCRdb copy is restricted to in-frame clones and leaves out a portion. This table holds roughly 200,000 clones, 80% to 90% found once. Sequencing was carried out using peripheral blood. These receptors were taken from a human donor with active or convalescent COVID-19. The donor label of this sample is uncertain.

This chain connects TRBV19 to TRBJ1-6, with TRBD1 as a possible D gene (6 bases). Germline V gene data show CDR1 as LNHDA and CDR2 as SQIVND (reference sequence). This CDR3 contains 16 residues. The V and J ends lost 3 bases and 4 bases respectively, with 13 bases between them. This CDR3 is CASSIQGTGYNSPLHF. The CDR3 DNA sequence: TGTGCCAGTAGTATCCAGGGAACAGGGTATAATTCACCCCTCCACTTT.

The chain recombines TRBV30 with TRBJ1-5; the match to TRBD1 covers 8 bases. CDR3 length: 16 amino acids. The V and J ends lost 0 bases and 7 bases, in that order; junction bases with no gene match: 11. Germline CDR1 GTSNPN, CDR2 SVGIG (reference sequence). The CDR3 loop is CAWSVLGRQGKQPQHF. The CDR3 bases are TGTGCCTGGAGTGTACTAGGGAGACAGGGGAAACAGCCCCAGCATTTT.

This chain joins TRBV2 and TRBJ2-7; a possible D gene is TRBD2 (5 bases). Trimming took 6 bases from V and 1 from J, leaving 13 bases between them. CDR1 is SNHLY and CDR2 is FYNNEI in the germline V gene. This CDR3 contains 14 residues. CDR3 DNA: TGTGCCAGCAGAAGCGGCCCTTCATCCTACGAGCAGTACTTC. Protein: CASRSGPSSYEQYF. Based on the CDR3 plus reference TRBV2 and TRBJ2-7, the full variable domain is EPEVTQTPSHQVTQMGQEVILRCVPISNHLYFYWYRQILGQKVEFLVSFYNNEISEKSEIFDDQFSVERPDGSNFTLKIRSTKLEDSAMYFCASRSGPSSYEQYFGPGTRLTVT.

The V call is TRBV7-2, the J call TRBJ2-2; D gene ambiguous. The germline V gene encodes CDR1 SGHTA and CDR2 FQGNSA. Trimming stripped 1 base from V and 4 bases from J, with 10 bases between. The length of the CDR3 is 15 residues. CDR3 bases: TGTGCCAGCAGCTTAGGACTCCTGTCCACCGGGGAGCTGTTTTTT. Translated, it gives CASSLGLLSTGELFF.

The sample holds one count of this clone. V is TRBV5-1 and J is TRBJ2-7; D gene ambiguous. This CDR3 contains 15 residues. Trimming took 0 bases from V and 1 from J, leaving 11 bases between them. CDR1 SGHRS and CDR2 YFSETQ come from the germline V gene. This chain's CDR3 is CASSLEPPGSYEQYF. In DNA, the CDR3 is TGCGCCAGCAGCTTGGAGCCCCCCGGGTCCTACGAGCAGTACTTC.